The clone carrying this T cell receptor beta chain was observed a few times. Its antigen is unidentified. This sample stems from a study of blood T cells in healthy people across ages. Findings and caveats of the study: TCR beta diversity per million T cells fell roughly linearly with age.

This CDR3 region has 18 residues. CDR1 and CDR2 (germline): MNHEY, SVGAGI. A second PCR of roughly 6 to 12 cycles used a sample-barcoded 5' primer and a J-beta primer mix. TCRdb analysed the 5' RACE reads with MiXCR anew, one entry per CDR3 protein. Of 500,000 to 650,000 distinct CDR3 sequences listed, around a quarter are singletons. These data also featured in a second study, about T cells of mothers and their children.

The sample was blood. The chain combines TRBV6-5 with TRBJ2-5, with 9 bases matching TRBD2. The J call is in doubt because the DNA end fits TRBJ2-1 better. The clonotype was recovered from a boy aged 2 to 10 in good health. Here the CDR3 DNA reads TGTGCCAGCAGTTACGGGACTAGCCGGGGGGTGGCCTACAATGAGCAGTTCTTC. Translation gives CASSYGTSRGVAYNEQFF.